This T cell receptor beta chain derives from a study of blood T cell repertoires in COVID-19. Across the study: Material from acute and convalescent COVID-19 was sourced from the United States, Italy and Spain.

Authors' data handling: For nucleated cells, counts were estimated from reference gene primer amplification. Only in-frame clones appear in the TCRdb table, and some are missing; sequencing was by immunoSEQ multiplex PCR. From that table come the V and J calls and clone size; the DNA was used to work out D and trimming. This sample carries 150,000 to 170,000 clones, roughly 80% of them seen once, and the ten largest clones take roughly 1.7%. The receptor was isolated from an elderly man with acute or convalescent COVID-19. Sample: peripheral blood.

CDR3 loop: CASSLAAGGDTSQYF. Here the CDR3 DNA reads TGTGCCAGCAGCTTAGCGGCCGGGGGGGACACGTCGCAGTATTTT. The chain links TRBV7-2 to TRBJ2-3, with 8 nucleotides matching TRBD2. Trimming at V came to 0 bases and at J to 10 bases, leaving 9 bases not matched to a gene. Germline CDR1 and CDR2: SGHTA and FQGNSA. This CDR3 contains 15 residues.